A selection of T cell receptor beta chains follows, all from one sample in a study of blood T cell repertoires in COVID-19. Produced via immunoSEQ multiplex PCR; TCRdb's table is partial and in-frame only. Altogether just under 350,000 clones are present, over 80% being singletons, with the ten largest covering under 6.5%. Sequences were obtained from peripheral blood. The receptors originated from a woman in her forties or fifties with COVID-19, enrolled during active disease. CDR3s include the opening cysteine and the closing phenylalanine or tryptophan. Fields, in order: clone size, D gene, J gene, V gene, CDR3 protein, CDR3 DNA. D genes are given only for firm matches. Size is stated for part of the rows, as once, few or many counts, or as a class when the clone is expanded.

.	.	TRBJ2-1	TRBV3-1/TRBV3-2	CASRPEGVYNEQFF	TGTGCCAGCAGACCCGAAGGGGTGTACAATGAGCAGTTCTTC
.	.	TRBJ1-1	TRBV6-2/TRBV6-3	CASSRGSTEAFF	TGTGCCAGCAGTCGCGGTAGCACTGAAGCTTTCTTT
.	TRBD2	TRBJ2-1	TRBV14	CASSRLALDNEQFF	TGTGCCAGCAGCCGACTAGCGCTTGACAATGAGCAGTTCTTC
.	.	TRBJ1-2	TRBV7-9	CASSQTNYGYTF	TGTGCCAGCAGTCAGACTAACTATGGCTACACCTTC
few	.	TRBJ1-1	TRBV5-6	CASSWVRANLNTEAFF	TGTGCCAGCAGCTGGGTGCGGGCAAATCTGAACACTGAAGCTTTCTTT
.	.	TRBJ1-1	TRBV9	CASSVSLENTEAFF	TGTGCCAGCAGCGTAAGTTTAGAGAACACTGAAGCTTTCTTT
.	.	TRBJ1-2	TRBV20-1	CSASKGVRYGYTF	TGCAGTGCTAGTAAGGGGGTACGCTATGGCTACACCTTC
.	.	TRBJ1-5	TRBV5-1	CASSFYSNQPQHF	TGCGCCAGCAGCTTTTATAGCAATCAGCCCCAGCATTTT
.	.	TRBJ1-1	TRBV5-1	CASSLDTLNTEAFF	TGCGCCAGCAGCTTGGACACACTGAACACTGAAGCTTTCTTT
.	TRBD2	TRBJ2-5	TRBV11-2	CASSHGLAGVGETQYF	TGTGCCAGCAGCCATGGACTAGCGGGAGTAGGGGAGACCCAGTACTTC
.	TRBD1	TRBJ1-3	TRBV27	CAGTGSGNTIYF	TGTGCTGGGACAGGCTCTGGAAACACCATATATTTT